This T cell receptor beta chain was recovered during a study of blood T cell repertoires in COVID-19. Germline V gene lookup returns CDR1 SQVTM and CDR2 ANQGSEA. The CDR3 consists of 14 residues. With V trimmed by 3 bases and J by 4 bases, 6 bases remained unmatched. TCRdb's copy holds only in-frame clones and misses some; the assay was immunoSEQ multiplex PCR. The data show a few hundred thousand clones, 90% seen once. The chain employs TRBV29-1 and TRBJ2-1, with 7 bases that match TRBD1. Sequencing was carried out using PBMCs or T cells enriched from blood (not recorded which). The origin of this receptor is a man aged 25 to 40 who had been exposed to COVID-19. The CDR3 bases are TGCAGCGTTGACCGGGACAGAACTTACAATGAGCAGTTCTTC. This translates into CSVDRDRTYNEQFF.